The entry below gives a single T cell receptor beta chain sequence along with its context. The junction had 16 bases not matched to a gene; V was cut back by 3 bases and J by 12 bases. Germline V gene data show CDR1 as SGHAT and CDR2 as FQNNGV. The CDR3 loop spans 17 amino acids. Sequenced by immunoSEQ multiplex PCR; TCRdb stores in-frame clones only, minus some. The repertoire holds under 20,000 clones, with about 83% as singletons. These data come from a study of OX40 agonist ivuxolimab in advanced cancers. This TCR was recovered from an adult with an advanced solid tumor such as melanoma, head and neck, liver or kidney cancer. The sequences come from CD4+ or CD8+ T cells sorted from blood, collected in a trial of the OX40 agonist ivuxolimab. The rearrangement joins TRBV11-2 to TRBJ2-2, with TRBD1 identical over 10 bases. CDR3 sequence: CASSFYTAGTGDRKLFF. The DNA of the CDR3 is TGTGCCAGCAGCTTCTACACAGCCGGGACAGGGGATCGTAAGCTGTTTTTT.